These 18 T cell receptor beta chains were sequenced from one sample in a study of immune evolution from preneoplasia to lung adenocarcinoma. Method: immunoSEQ multiplex PCR; TCRdb's copy keeps in-frame clones and lacks some. The sample contains around 4,900 clones, 82% of which appear only once. The specimen was FFPE lung adenocarcinoma in situ tissue. The receptors originated from a person aged 65-85 years with lung adenocarcinoma.

The chain joins TRBV7-9 to TRBJ2-7; D is unclear. V lost 2 bases and J lost 2, with 13 bases in between. This CDR3 has 15 amino acids. Germline V gene sequence: CDR1 SEHNR, CDR2 FQNEAQ (reference sequence). The CDR3 reads CASSLQVGLTYEQYF. DNA for the CDR3: TGTGCCAGCAGCTTACAGGTCGGCCTGACCTACGAGCAGTACTTC. Full variable domain (rest looked up from reference TRBV7-9 and TRBJ2-7): DTGVSQNPRHKITKRGQNVTFRCDPISEHNRLYWYRQTLGQGPEFLTYFQNEAQLEKSRLLSDRFSAERPKGSFSTLEIQRTEQGDSAMYLCASSLQVGLTYEQYFGPGTRLTVT.

The chain links TRBV6-6 to TRBJ2-1; 10 bases map to TRBD2. CDR3 length equals 15 residues. V shed 6 bases, J shed 2 bases, and the junction held 4 bases outside the gene matches. Germline V gene data show CDR1 as MNHNY and CDR2 as SVGAGI (reference sequence). This CDR3 reads CASSILAGTYNEQFF. CDR3 DNA sequence: TGTGCCAGCAGCATACTAGCGGGGACCTACAATGAGCAGTTCTTC.

This chain links TRBV10-1 with TRBJ1-4; the D is unclear. The CDR3 runs 12 residues. Germline CDR1 is WNHNN and CDR2 is SYGVQD (reference sequence). The germline V and J ends were trimmed by 3 bases and 10 bases, with 9 bases remaining between them. In DNA form, the CDR3 reads TGCGCCAGCAGTGAAGGCAGAGGAAAACTGTTTTTT. Its protein is CASSEGRGKLFF.

The CDR3, as DNA: TGTGCCAGCAGTTACCGCACAGGTGTTAAACCCGAGCAGTACTTC. Amino acid sequence: CASSYRTGVKPEQYF. The rearrangement uses TRBV6-5 and TRBJ2-7; possibly TRBD1 for D (5 bases). The CDR3 totals 15 residues. V dropped 2 bases and J dropped 6 bases, with 17 bases sitting between them. CDR1 and CDR2 (germline): MNHEY, SVGAGI.

This clone was observed a handful of times. V gene TRBV5-1 combines with J gene TRBJ2-7, with D possibly being TRBD1 (5 bases). V lost 3 bases and J 6 bases, leaving 13 bases between the germline ends. The V gene's germline CDR1 is SGHRS and CDR2 YFSETQ. This CDR3 contains 13 residues. This CDR3 reads CASSSRVLSEQYF. CDR3 sequence (DNA): TGCGCCAGCAGCTCCAGGGTTCTTTCCGAGCAGTACTTC.

V gene TRBV5-6 combines with J gene TRBJ2-5; 8 bases line up with TRBD1. CDR3 length: 12 amino acids. Per germline, CDR1 SGHDT and CDR2 YYEEEE. The J segment lost 5 bases and the V segment lost 3 bases, leaving 0 bases of the junction unmatched. CDR3: CASSWTGETQYF. CDR3 bases: TGTGCCAGCAGCTGGACAGGGGAGACCCAGTACTTC.

This chain joins TRBV10-3 and TRBJ1-1; no clear D gene. This CDR3 spans 14 amino acids. CDR1 ENHRY and CDR2 SYGVKD come from the germline V gene. V was shortened by 2 bases and J by 0 bases, with 7 bases between the two germline ends. CDR3 sequence: CAISEIFMNTEAFF. Written as DNA, the CDR3 is TGTGCCATCAGTGAGATTTTCATGAACACTGAAGCTTTCTTT.

This chain uses TRBV11-2 with TRBJ2-5, with TRBD2 identical over 7 bases. Germline CDR1 is SGHAT and CDR2 is FQNNGV. The V segment lost 2 bases and the J segment 4 bases; nucleotides outside the gene matches: 1. The CDR3 is made up of 13 amino acids. CDR3 nucleotide sequence: TGTGCCAGCAGCTTATGGGGGGGAGAGACCCAGTACTTC. Translation gives CASSLWGGETQYF.

This clone occurred a few times. V usage is TRBV5-1 and J usage is TRBJ2-2; TRBD2 aligns across 13 bases. The germline gives CDR1 SGHRS, CDR2 YFSETQ. The V gene end was trimmed by 1 base and the J gene end by 6 bases; junction bases not matched to a gene: 0. The CDR3 is 15 amino acids. The CDR3 nucleotides are TGCGCCAGCAGCTTGACTAGCGGGGGGGCCGGGGAGCTGTTTTTT. It yields the protein CASSLTSGGAGELFF.

The chain recombines TRBV6-4 with TRBJ1-6; D perhaps matches TRBD1 (6 bases). Trimming stripped 6 bases from V and 8 bases from J, with 17 bases between. Germline V gene sequence: CDR1 MRHNA, CDR2 SNTAGT. The CDR3 covers 15 residues. The CDR3 region has the DNA TGTGCCAGCAGGGTGACGGGGGCAGTGGATTCACCCCTCCACTTT. Protein product: CASRVTGAVDSPLHF.

The chain is built from TRBV19 and TRBJ2-1; 10 bases line up with TRBD2. Trimming cost V 6 bases and J 3 bases; bases outside gene matches: 5. The CDR3 is 15 residues long. Germline lookup yields CDR1 LNHDA and CDR2 SQIVND (reference sequence). CDR3 protein: CASRLRTSGYNEQFF. Written as DNA, the CDR3 is TGTGCCAGTAGGTTGAGGACTAGCGGCTACAATGAGCAGTTCTTC.

The V call is TRBV27, the J call TRBJ2-7; D might be TRBD1 (5 bases). The CDR3 loop spans 12 amino acids. The germline gives CDR1 MNHEY, CDR2 SMNVEV (reference sequence). V lost 3 bases, J lost 5 bases, and 8 bases lay in between. The CDR3 protein is CASSLSGNEQYF. In DNA, the CDR3 is TGTGCCAGCAGTTTGTCAGGGAACGAGCAGTACTTC.

Note on this clone: Other DNA sequences in the same sample also yield this CDR3. The rearrangement joins TRBV21-1 to TRBJ1-1. TRBV21-1 counts as a pseudogene. The CDR3 length is 14 residues. The CDR3 bases are TGTGCCAGCAGCAGGCTCACATGGAGCACTGAAGCTTTTTTT. As protein: CASSRLTWSTEAFF.

This clone was detected only a few times. The chain combines TRBV5-1 with TRBJ2-3, with 8 bases aligning to TRBD1. V shed 0 bases, J shed 5 bases, and the junction held 2 bases outside the gene matches. Germline assignment: CDR1 SGHRS and CDR2 YFSETQ. This CDR3 spans 14 amino acids. The CDR3 DNA sequence: TGCGCCAGCAGCTTGGTGACAGGGGAAGATACGCAGTATTTT. Translation: CASSLVTGEDTQYF.

The gene calls are TRBV5-4 and TRBJ2-7; TRBD2 is a possible D gene (5 bases). In germline, CDR1 is SGHNT, CDR2 YYREEE (reference sequence). V was cut by 0 bases and J by 3 bases, with 7 bases left in between. The CDR3 is 13 residues long. Here the CDR3 reads CASSLGRNYEQYF. As DNA, the CDR3 is TGTGCCAGCAGCTTGGGGAGGAACTACGAGCAGTACTTC.

This chain links TRBV11-1 with TRBJ1-1, with 9 positions matching TRBD1. Germline CDR1 reads SGHAT; CDR2 reads FQDESV (reference sequence). Trimming removed 5 bases from V and 6 bases from J; junction bases left unmatched: 16. The CDR3 length is 17 residues. CDR3 protein: CASSTLTGGIGIPEAFF. DNA of the CDR3: TGTGCCAGCAGCACCCTGACAGGGGGGATCGGAATACCTGAAGCTTTCTTT. The full variable domain, completed using reference TRBV11-1 and TRBJ1-1, is EAEVAQSPRYKITEKSQAVAFWCDPISGHATLYWYRQILGQGPELLVQFQDESVVDDSQLPKDRFSAERLKGVDSTLKIQPAELGDSAMYLCASSTLTGGIGIPEAFFGQGTRLTVV.

The chain employs TRBV27 and TRBJ2-2, with D possibly being TRBD1 (6 bases). The germline gives CDR1 MNHEY, CDR2 SMNVEV (reference sequence). This CDR3 has 17 amino acids. V was clipped by 5 bases and J by 0 bases, with 16 bases between them. CDR3 in amino acids: CASSVAGTLSNTGELFF. DNA for the CDR3: TGTGCCAGCAGTGTCGCCGGGACACTTTCGAACACCGGGGAGCTGTTTTTT.

This clone was recorded a few times. This sequence joins TRBV7-9 and TRBJ2-1; TRBD1 matches at 9 bases. Germline V lookup: CDR1 SEHNR, CDR2 FQNEAQ (reference sequence). There are 15 residues in the CDR3. Trimming removed 5 bases from V and 5 bases from J; junction bases left unmatched: 7. CDR3 sequence: CASSLRGQGNNEQFF. The CDR3 bases are TGTGCCAGCAGCCTGCGGGGACAGGGAAACAATGAGCAGTTCTTC.